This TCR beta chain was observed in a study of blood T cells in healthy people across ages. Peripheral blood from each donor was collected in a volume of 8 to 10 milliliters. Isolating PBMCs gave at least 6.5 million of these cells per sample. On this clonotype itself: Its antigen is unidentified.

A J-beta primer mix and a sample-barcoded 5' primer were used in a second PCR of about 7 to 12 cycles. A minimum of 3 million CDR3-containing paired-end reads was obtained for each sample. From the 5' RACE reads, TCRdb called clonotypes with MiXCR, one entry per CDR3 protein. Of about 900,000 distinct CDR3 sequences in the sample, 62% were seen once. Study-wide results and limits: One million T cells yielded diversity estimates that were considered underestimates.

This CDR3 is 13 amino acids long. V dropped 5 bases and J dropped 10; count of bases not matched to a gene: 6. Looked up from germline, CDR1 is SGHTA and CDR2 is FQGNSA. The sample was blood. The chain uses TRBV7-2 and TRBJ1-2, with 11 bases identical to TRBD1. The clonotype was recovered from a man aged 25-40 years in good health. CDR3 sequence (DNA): TGTGCCAGCAGCGTAGTGGGACAGGGGGACTACACCTTC. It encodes CASSVVGQGDYTF.